The present T cell receptor (beta chain) was sequenced within a study of blood T cell repertoires in COVID-19. The wider study: Samples of COVID-19 (acute and convalescent) were obtained from the United States, Italy and Spain. Nucleic acid was either cDNA or gDNA, and it came from T cells, B-cell-depleted T cells, or PBMCs.

The V gene's germline CDR1 is MDHEN and CDR2 SYDVKM. V lost 3 bases and J 6 bases, leaving 12 bases between the germline ends. The CDR3 extends over 14 amino acids. Participants were placed into cohorts based on the clinical history they reported. Donors in Cohort 3 who had recovered were those with two negative PCRs, healthcare professional clearance, or resolution of their symptoms. TCRdb's copy holds only in-frame clones and misses some; the assay was immunoSEQ multiplex PCR. Altogether some 300,000 clones are present, around 84% being singletons, with the ten largest covering roughly 4%. Sequencing used PBMCs or T cells enriched from blood (not recorded which). The V gene is TRBV28, the J gene TRBJ1-5; D is possibly TRBD1 (5 bases). The sequence came from a man between 25 and 39 years old who had recovered from COVID-19. The CDR3 sequence is CASSFRSRAQPQHF. In nucleotides, the CDR3 is TGTGCCAGCAGTTTTAGGTCCAGGGCTCAGCCCCAGCATTTT.